There are a few counts of the clone carrying this T cell receptor beta chain. Its antigen is unknown. Expressed TCRB transcripts were sequenced because the entire RNA isolate underwent reverse transcription. Profiled with immunoSEQ multiplex PCR; TCRdb holds only in-frame clones, not every one. The sample lists 280,000 or so clones; 14% to 15% were seen once. Germline CDR1 and CDR2: SEHNR and FQNEAQ (reference sequence). The CDR3 consists of 16 residues. J lost 2 bases, V lost 5 bases, and 12 bases had no gene match. This sample is part of a study of beta chain features in type 1 diabetes. Study-level findings and limits: Shortening of TCRB CDR3s, moderate but significant, appeared in all four CD4+ subsets of Type 1 diabetes patients.

Sorting gave populations that all exceeded 95% purity. The chain is built from TRBV7-9 and TRBJ2-7, with 7 bases aligning to TRBD1. The specimen sequenced was naive CD4+ T cells from blood. The origin of this receptor is a man aged 18 to 30 with type 1 diabetes. The CDR3 is CASSQGVAGVTYEQYF. CDR3 coding DNA: TGTGCCAGCAGCCAGGGGGTGGCAGGGGTTACCTACGAGCAGTACTTC.